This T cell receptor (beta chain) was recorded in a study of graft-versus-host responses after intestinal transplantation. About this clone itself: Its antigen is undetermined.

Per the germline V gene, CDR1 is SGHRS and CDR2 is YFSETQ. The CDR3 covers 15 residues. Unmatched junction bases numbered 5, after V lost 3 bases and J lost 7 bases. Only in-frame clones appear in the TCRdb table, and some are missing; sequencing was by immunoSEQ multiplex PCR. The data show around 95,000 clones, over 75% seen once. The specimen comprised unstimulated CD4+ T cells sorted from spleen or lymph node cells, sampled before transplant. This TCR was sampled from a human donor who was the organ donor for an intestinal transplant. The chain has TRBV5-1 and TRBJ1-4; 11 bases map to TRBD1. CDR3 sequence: CASSSTGTGGEKLFF. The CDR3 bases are TGCGCCAGCAGCTCGACCGGGACAGGGGGTGAAAAACTGTTTTTT.